This T cell receptor beta chain was obtained from a study of shared clonotypes between healthy human individuals. Across the whole study: Ranging from 18 to 49 in age, donors were a couple of women and three men. CD4 naive and CD4 memory each took three plates per donor, while CD8 naive took two and CD8 memory one.

A word on this clone: Its target is unknown.

Study findings and constraints: Rarefaction indicated that sorted-subset sequencing remained incomplete although depth was large. Naive subsets typically showed greater estimated richness than memory subsets.

Libraries were prepared by immunoSEQ multiplex PCR; TCRdb keeps only in-frame clonotypes and omits some of them. The table records some 2,500,000 clones, 92% of them present only once. This CDR3 region has 16 residues. V was pared by 2 bases and J by 3 bases, with 8 bases of the junction left unmatched. From germline, CDR1 is SGHRS and CDR2 YFSETQ. The chain links TRBV5-1 to TRBJ1-1; 9 bases fit TRBD1. This receptor was identified in a man aged 18-30 years in good health. Some clones in this sample may be carry-over from other donors' samples. The source material was naive CD4+ T cells from PBMCs. The subset here: CD45RA+ positively selected. In nucleotides, the CDR3 is TGCGCCAGCAGCTTCGGACAGGGGAATTGGTACACTGAAGCTTTCTTT. It is translated as CASSFGQGNWYTEAFF.